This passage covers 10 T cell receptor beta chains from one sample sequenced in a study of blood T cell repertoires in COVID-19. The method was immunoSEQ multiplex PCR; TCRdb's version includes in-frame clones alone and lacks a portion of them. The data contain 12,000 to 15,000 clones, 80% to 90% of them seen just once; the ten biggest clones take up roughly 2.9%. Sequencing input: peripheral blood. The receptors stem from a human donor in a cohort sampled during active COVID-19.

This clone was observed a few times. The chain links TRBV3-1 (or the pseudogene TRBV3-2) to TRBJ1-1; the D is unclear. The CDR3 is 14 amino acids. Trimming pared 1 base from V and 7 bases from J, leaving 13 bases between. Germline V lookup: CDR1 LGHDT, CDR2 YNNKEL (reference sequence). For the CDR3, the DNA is TGTGCCAGCAGCCAAGGTGGTCAGGTGAATGAAGCTTTCTTT. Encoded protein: CASSQGGQVNEAFF.

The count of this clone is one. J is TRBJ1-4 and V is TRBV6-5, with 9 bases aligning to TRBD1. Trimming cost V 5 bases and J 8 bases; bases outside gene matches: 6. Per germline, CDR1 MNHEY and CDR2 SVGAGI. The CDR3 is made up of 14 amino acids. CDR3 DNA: TGTGCCAGCAGTCCCGGACAGGGGCGAGAAAAACTGTTTTTT. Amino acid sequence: CASSPGQGREKLFF.

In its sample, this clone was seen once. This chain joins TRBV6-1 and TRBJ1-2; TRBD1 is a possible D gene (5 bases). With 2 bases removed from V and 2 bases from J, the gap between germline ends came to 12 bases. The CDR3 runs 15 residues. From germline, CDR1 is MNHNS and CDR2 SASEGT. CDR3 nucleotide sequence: TGTGCCAGCAGTGAAAGTACAGGCCGCAACTATGGCTACACCTTC. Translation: CASSESTGRNYGYTF.

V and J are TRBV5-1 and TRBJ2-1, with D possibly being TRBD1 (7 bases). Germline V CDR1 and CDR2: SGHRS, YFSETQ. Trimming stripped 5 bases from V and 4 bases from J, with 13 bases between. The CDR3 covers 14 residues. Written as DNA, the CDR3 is TGCGCCAGCAGTCAGGGGGGCGGGTACAATGAGCAGTTCTTC. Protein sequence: CASSQGGGYNEQFF.

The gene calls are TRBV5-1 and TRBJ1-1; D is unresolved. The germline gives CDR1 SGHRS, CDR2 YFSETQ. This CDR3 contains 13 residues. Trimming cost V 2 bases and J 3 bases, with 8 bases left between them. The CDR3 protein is CASSLDGYTEAFF. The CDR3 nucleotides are TGCGCCAGCAGCTTAGACGGGTACACTGAAGCTTTCTTT.

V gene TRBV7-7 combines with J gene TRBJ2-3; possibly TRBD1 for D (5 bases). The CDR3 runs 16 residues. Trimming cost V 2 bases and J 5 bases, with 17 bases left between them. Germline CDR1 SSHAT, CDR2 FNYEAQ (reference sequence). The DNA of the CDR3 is TGTGCCAGCAGCTTACGGGCTGGGGCCCAGGGAGATACGCAGTATTTT. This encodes CASSLRAGAQGDTQYF.

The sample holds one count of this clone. This CDR3 reads CASSRGQDYNEQFF. The DNA of the CDR3 is TGCGCCAGCAGCAGGGGACAGGACTACAATGAGCAGTTCTTC. V and J are TRBV5-1 and TRBJ2-1; TRBD1 aligns across 8 bases. The CDR3 is made up of 14 amino acids. CDR1 and CDR2 (germline): SGHRS, YFSETQ. Trimming took 4 bases from V and 3 from J; bases not matched to a gene: 3.

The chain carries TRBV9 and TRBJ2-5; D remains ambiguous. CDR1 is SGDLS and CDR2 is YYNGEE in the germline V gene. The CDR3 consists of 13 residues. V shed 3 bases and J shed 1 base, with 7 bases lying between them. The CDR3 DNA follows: TGTGCCAGCAGCGGGAGCTTCCAAGAGACCCAGTACTTC. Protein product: CASSGSFQETQYF. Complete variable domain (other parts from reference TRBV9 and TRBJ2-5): DSGVTQTPKHLITATGQRVTLRCSPRSGDLSVYWYQQSLDQGLQFLIQYYNGEERAKGNILERFSAQQFPDLHSELNLSSLELGDSALYFCASSGSFQETQYFGPGTRLLVL.

CDR3 in DNA: TGTGCCAGCAGTTATTCGGGACAGGTGGCTTCACCCCTCCACTTT. It specifies CASSYSGQVASPLHF. The chain uses TRBV6-5 and TRBJ1-6; 8 bases map to TRBD1. The ends lost 3 bases at V and 9 bases at J; junction bases unmatched: 7. Germline CDR1 is MNHEY and CDR2 is SVGAGI. The CDR3 spans 15 residues.

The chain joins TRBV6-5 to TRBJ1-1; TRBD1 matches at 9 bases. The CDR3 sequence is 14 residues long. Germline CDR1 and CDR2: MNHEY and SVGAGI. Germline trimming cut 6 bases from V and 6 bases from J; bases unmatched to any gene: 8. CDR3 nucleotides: TGTGCCAGCAGCCGGTGGGACAGGGTTTCTGAAGCTTTCTTT. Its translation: CASSRWDRVSEAFF.